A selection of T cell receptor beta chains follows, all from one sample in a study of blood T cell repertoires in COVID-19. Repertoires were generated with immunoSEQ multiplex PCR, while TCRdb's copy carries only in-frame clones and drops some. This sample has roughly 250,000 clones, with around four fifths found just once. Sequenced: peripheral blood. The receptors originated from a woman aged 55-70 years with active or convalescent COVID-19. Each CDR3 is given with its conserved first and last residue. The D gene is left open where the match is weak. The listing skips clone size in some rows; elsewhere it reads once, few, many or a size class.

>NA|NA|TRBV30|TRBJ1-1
TGTGCCTGGAGTGGAGAGGGCCTCTCAACCTTGAACACTGAAGCTTTCTTT
CAWSGEGLSTLNTEAFF
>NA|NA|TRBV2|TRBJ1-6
TGTGCCAGCAGCCCCGGTAGCTCCTATAATTCACCCCTCCACTTT
CASSPGSSYNSPLHF
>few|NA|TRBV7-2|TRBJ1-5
TGTGCCAGCACCGACGGTAGCGGTCAGCCCCAGCATTTT
CASTDGSGQPQHF
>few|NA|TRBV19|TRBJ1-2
TGTGCCAGTAGTATGTGGGGGCGCTATGGCTACACCTTC
CASSMWGRYGYTF
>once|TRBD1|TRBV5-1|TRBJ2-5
TGCGCCAGCAAGGAACGGGACAGGGGGGAGACCCAGTACTTC
CASKERDRGETQYF
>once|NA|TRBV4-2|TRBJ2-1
TGTGCCAGCAGCCAAGAAGATAGGATGGCGGGGAACAATGAGCAGTTCTTC
CASSQEDRMAGNNEQFF
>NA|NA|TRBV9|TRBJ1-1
TGTGCCAGCAGCGTAAAGTGGTCGGAGAGTGAAGCTTTCTTT
CASSVKWSESEAFF
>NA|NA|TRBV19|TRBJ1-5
TGTGCCAGTAGTCATCCACGGGCGAGGGAAAGATATAGCAATCAGCCCCAGCATTTT
CASSHPRARERYSNQPQHF
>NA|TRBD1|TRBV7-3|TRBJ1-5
TGTGCCAGCAGCTTGGAGTGGGTTCGACAGGGGGCTAATCAGCCCCAGCATTTT
CASSLEWVRQGANQPQHF
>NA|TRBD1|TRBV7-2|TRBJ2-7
TGTGCCAGCAGCGTTGGACAGGGGCTCGAGCAGTACTTC
CASSVGQGLEQYF
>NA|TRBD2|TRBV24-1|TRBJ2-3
TGTGCCACCAGTGATTTACCTAGCGGGGCAGTGGGTACAGATACGCAGTATTTT
CATSDLPSGAVGTDTQYF
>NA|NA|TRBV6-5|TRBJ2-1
TGTGCCAGCAGCGAGGGGGTAGGGCAGTTCTTC
CASSEGVGQFF
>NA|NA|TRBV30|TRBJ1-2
TGTGCCTGGAGTGAGAGCAGGGCTGGCGGCTACACCTTC
CAWSESRAGGYTF
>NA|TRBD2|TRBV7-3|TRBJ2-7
TGTGCCAGCAGCCAAGCGGGGGGATACGAGCAGTACTTC
CASSQAGGYEQYF
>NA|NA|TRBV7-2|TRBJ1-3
TGTGCCAGCAGCTTAGGTCCTCCGGTTTCTGGAAACACCATATATTTT
CASSLGPPVSGNTIYF
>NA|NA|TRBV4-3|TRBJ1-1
TGCGCCAGCAGCCAAGATGGGGTCGGGGGCACTGAAGCTTTCTTT
CASSQDGVGGTEAFF
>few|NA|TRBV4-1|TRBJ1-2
TGCGCCAGCAGCCAAGGATGGGGGGGTAACTATGGCTACACCTTC
CASSQGWGGNYGYTF
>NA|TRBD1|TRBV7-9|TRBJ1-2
TGTGCCAGCAGCTTAGGAGGGGGCAGTAACTATGGCTACACCTTC
CASSLGGGSNYGYTF
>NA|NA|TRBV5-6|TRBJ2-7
TGTGCCAGCAGCTTGTTCTCGACTAGTCCATACGAGCAGTACTTC
CASSLFSTSPYEQYF
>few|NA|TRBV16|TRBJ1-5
TGTGCCAGCAGCCCCCCTGCCTCGTCTGGGGGGTATAGCAATCAGCCCCAGCATTTT
CASSPPASSGGYSNQPQHF
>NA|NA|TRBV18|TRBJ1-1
TGTGCCAGCTCACCACCTCATTGGAACACTGAAGCTTTCTTT
CASSPPHWNTEAFF
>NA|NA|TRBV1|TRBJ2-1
TGCACCAGCAGCCAACCCCCGGACAGGGGGCGGTTTGGGCAGTTCTTC
CTSSQPPDRGRFGQFF
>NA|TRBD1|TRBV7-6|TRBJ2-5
TGTGCCAGCAGCCGAGGACAGGGCGTTTCAGAGACCCAGTACTTC
CASSRGQGVSETQYF
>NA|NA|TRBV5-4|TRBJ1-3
TGTGCCAGCAGCTTCGACAGACGTGGAAACACCATATATTTT
CASSFDRRGNTIYF
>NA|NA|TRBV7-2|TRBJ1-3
TGTGCCAGCAGCTTAGGGGGGGGCGGTGGAAACACCATATATTTT
CASSLGGGGGNTIYF
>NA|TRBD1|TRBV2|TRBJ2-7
TGTGCCAGCAGTCGACAGGGGTTGCTGGCGTACGAGCAGTACTTC
CASSRQGLLAYEQYF
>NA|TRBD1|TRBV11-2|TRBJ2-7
TGTGCCAGCAGAATAGACAGGGGGTACAGCGAGCAGTACTTC
CASRIDRGYSEQYF
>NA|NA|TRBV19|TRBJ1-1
TGTGCCAGTAGTATAGATGCCCAGGGAGGGCGGACTGAAGCTTTCTTT
CASSIDAQGGRTEAFF
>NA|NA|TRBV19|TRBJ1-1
TGTGCCAGTAGTCTCTCCCCGGGTGAAGCTTTCTTT
CASSLSPGEAFF
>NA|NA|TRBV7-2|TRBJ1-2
TGTGCCAGCCCGCCGGGGGGGGACTATGGCTACACCTTC
CASPPGGDYGYTF
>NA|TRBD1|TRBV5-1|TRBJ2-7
TGCGCCAGCAGCTTGGCGCCTATAAGCAGGGGGTCCTACGAGCAGTACTTC
CASSLAPISRGSYEQYF
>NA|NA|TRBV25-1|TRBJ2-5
TGTGCCAGCGCTACCGGGACTCCGGGGGAGACCCAGTACTTC
CASATGTPGETQYF
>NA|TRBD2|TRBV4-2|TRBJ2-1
TGTGCCAGCAGCCAAGTTGGGGGACTAGCGGGGAATGAGCAGTTCTTC
CASSQVGGLAGNEQFF
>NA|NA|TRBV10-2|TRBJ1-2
TGCGCCAGCAGTGAGACCGCGGGAACCACCTATGGCTACACCTTC
CASSETAGTTYGYTF
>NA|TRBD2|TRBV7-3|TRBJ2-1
TGTGCCAGCAGCTTGGCGGGGGGGCCTGATGAGCAGTTCTTC
CASSLAGGPDEQFF
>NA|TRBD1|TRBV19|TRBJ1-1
TGTGCCAGTAGTAATAACAGGGGGGGGAACACTGAAGCTTTCTTT
CASSNNRGGNTEAFF
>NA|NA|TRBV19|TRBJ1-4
TGTGCCAGTAGCATAGACGGCGGGATTGGGCGAATCGAAAAACTGTTTTTT
CASSIDGGIGRIEKLFF
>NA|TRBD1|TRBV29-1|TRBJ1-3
TGCAGCGTCCGATCGGACAGGGACGGAAACACCATATATTTT
CSVRSDRDGNTIYF
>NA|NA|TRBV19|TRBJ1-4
TGTGCCAGTAGTATCACAGGGCTGGTGGGTGAAAAACTGTTTTTT
CASSITGLVGEKLFF
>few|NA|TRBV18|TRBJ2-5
TGTGCCAGCTCACCACCGGCAGAGACCCAGTACTTC
CASSPPAETQYF